This T cell receptor (beta chain) is from a study of shared clonotypes between healthy human individuals. For the study at large: A donor's plate count was three for CD4 naive and three for CD4 memory; CD8 naive had two and CD8 memory one.

The germline gives CDR1 SGHNT, CDR2 YYREEE (reference sequence). The CDR3 spans 16 residues. V lost 3 bases, J lost 5 bases, and 11 bases stayed unmatched. CD8 cells classed as naive were CD45RO-negative and positively selected for CCR7, excluding terminally differentiated effector memory CD45RA+ cells. Assay used: immunoSEQ multiplex PCR; TCRdb lists only in-frame clones, some missing. The sample holds roughly 2 million clones, about 94% seen once. This chain links TRBV5-4 with TRBJ2-5, with 9 bases matching TRBD1. The sequence came from a man between 18 and 29 years old in good health. Sequenced sample: naive CD8+ T cells sorted from blood. This CDR3 reads CASSSPGQGLDETQYF. The CDR3 nucleotides read TGTGCCAGCAGCTCTCCGGGACAGGGTTTGGATGAGACCCAGTACTTC.